This TCR beta chain was recorded in a study of pediatric ulcerative colitis. The assay was immunoSEQ multiplex PCR, and TCRdb's table has in-frame clones only and misses some. This sample yields tens of thousands of clones, of which 65% to 80% are seen a single time; less than 10% belongs to the top ten. Trimming removed 6 bases from V and 2 bases from J, with 18 bases in between. The CDR3 covers 15 residues. Germline V lookup: CDR1 SGHNT, CDR2 YYREEE (reference sequence). During colonoscopy, one to two rectal pinch biopsies were collected. The rearrangement joins TRBV5-4 to TRBJ2-7; no clear D. This sequence originates from a boy younger than 18 with severe ulcerative colitis. Source material: gut tissue. The CDR3 spells CASTSGGLAAYEQYF. The CDR3 nucleotides are TGTGCCAGCACCTCTGGTGGTCTGGCGGCCTACGAGCAGTACTTC.